The T cell receptor (beta chain) described here comes from a study of blood T cell repertoires in COVID-19. The wider study: Samples came from the United States, Italy and Spain, spanning acute and convalescent COVID-19. T cells, B-cell-depleted T cells, or PBMCs supplied cDNA or gDNA.

The CDR3 loop spans 14 amino acids. Germline loops: CDR1 LGHDT, CDR2 YNNKEL (reference sequence). Trimming took off 1 base at V and 7 bases at J, with 13 bases between the two ends. Per the authors' pipeline: Amplifying reference gene primers gave estimates of nucleated cell counts. The protocol was immunoSEQ multiplex PCR, while the TCRdb copy is restricted to in-frame clones and leaves out a portion. V and J calls and clone size are those listed in that table; D and trimming were worked out from the DNA. The table has about 120,000 clones, nearly 90% seen once. The chain has TRBV3-1 (or the pseudogene TRBV3-2) and TRBJ2-5, with D possibly being TRBD1 (5 bases). Material for sequencing was peripheral blood. The TCR comes from a woman of 80 years or more with acute or convalescent COVID-19. CDR3 loop: CASSQGSGKVTQYF. As DNA, the CDR3 is TGTGCCAGCAGCCAAGGATCAGGGAAAGTGACCCAGTACTTC.